This T cell receptor beta chain was identified in a study of cytomegalovirus exposure and HLA in healthy donors. On the study more broadly: Sequencing of around 200 million T cells in an earlier analysis found some 100 million unique TCR beta sequences.

The CDR3 sequence is 14 residues long. The germline CDR1 and CDR2 sequences are ENHRY and SYGVKD. The junction had 4 bases not matched to a gene; V was cut back by 7 bases and J by 2 bases. The primer mix had 60 Vbeta and 13 Jbeta primers. Libraries were prepared by immunoSEQ multiplex PCR; TCRdb keeps only in-frame clonotypes and omits some of them. The sample shows around 110,000 clones, around three quarters of them seen only once. Study-level points and caveats: Presence/absence analyses assumed roughly uniform sequencing depth across donors.

On this clone: Its specificity is not known.

The sample was PBMCs. The chain joins TRBV10-3 to TRBJ1-2, with 10 nucleotides matching TRBD1. The sequence derives from a woman aged 18-35 years in good health and CMV-seropositive. CDR3 loop: CAIKGQGQNYGYTF. In DNA form, the CDR3 reads TGTGCCATCAAGGGACAGGGGCAGAACTATGGCTACACCTTC.